The source of this T cell receptor (beta chain) is a study of blood T cell repertoires in COVID-19. Study information: Sites across the United States, Italy and Spain contributed samples from acute and convalescent COVID-19. The cDNA or gDNA used as material had been derived from T cells, B-cell-depleted T cells, or PBMCs.

Germline lookup yields CDR1 LNHDA and CDR2 SQIVND (reference sequence). Trimming shortened V by 6 bases and J by 4 bases, and 16 bases separated the two germline ends. The CDR3 totals 16 residues. Authors' data handling: Amplification with reference gene primers provided the estimates of nucleated cell counts. Profiling relied on immunoSEQ multiplex PCR, and the TCRdb table lists in-frame clones only, not all of them. V, J and clone size are those of that table, while D and trimming were read from the DNA. The sample consists of about 170,000 clones, around four fifths of them appearing once. This rearrangement joins TRBV19 to TRBJ1-6; D not certain. Sequences were obtained from peripheral blood. The TCR originated in a woman of 80 years or more with acute or convalescent COVID-19. The chain's CDR3 is CASSSSTRQYNSPLHF. In DNA form, the CDR3 reads TGTGCCAGTAGCTCCTCGACACGACAATATAATTCACCCCTCCACTTT. Filled out from reference TRBV19 and TRBJ1-6, the complete variable domain reads DGGITQSPKYLFRKEGQNVTLSCEQNLNHDAMYWYRQDPGQGLRLIYYSQIVNDFQKGDIAEGYSVSREKKESFPLTVTSAQKNPTAFYLCASSSSTRQYNSPLHFGNGTRLTVT.